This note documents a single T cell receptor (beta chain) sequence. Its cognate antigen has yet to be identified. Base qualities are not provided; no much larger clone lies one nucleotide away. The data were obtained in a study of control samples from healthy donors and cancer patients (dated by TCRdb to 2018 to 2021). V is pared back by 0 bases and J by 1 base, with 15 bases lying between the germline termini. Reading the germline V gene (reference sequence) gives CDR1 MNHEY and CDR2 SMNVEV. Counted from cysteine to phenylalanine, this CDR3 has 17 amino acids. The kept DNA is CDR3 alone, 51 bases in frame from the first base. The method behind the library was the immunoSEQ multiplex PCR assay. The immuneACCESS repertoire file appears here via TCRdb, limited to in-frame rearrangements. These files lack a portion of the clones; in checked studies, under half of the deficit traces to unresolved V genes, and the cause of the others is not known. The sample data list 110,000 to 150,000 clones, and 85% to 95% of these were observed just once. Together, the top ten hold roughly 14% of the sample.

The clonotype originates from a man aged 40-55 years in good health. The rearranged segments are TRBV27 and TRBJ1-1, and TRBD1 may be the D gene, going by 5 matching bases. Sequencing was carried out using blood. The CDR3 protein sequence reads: CASSLSAARAKNTEAFF. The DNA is TGTGCCAGCAGTTTATCGGCGGCCAGGGCCAAGAACACTGAAGCTTTCTTT.